A selection of T cell receptor beta chains follows, all from one sample in a study of T cell repertoires in cytomegalovirus infection. The antigens of these receptors remain unknown. Each CDR3 protein gets one entry after TCRdb re-called the reads with MiXCR. Here the sample spans approximately 1,000,000 distinct CDR3 sequences, around 32% being singletons. The source material was cultured CD8+ T cells from PBMCs, sampled from culture after CMV antigen stimulation. These receptors all stem from a human donor in good health (CMV status not recorded). Some clones in this sample may be carry-over from other donors' samples. CDR3s include the opening cysteine and the closing phenylalanine or tryptophan. A D gene is named only where the DNA matches it firmly. Not all rows give a size; the values are once, few, many and, for expanded clones, a class.

CDR3 protein: CSAPPHGNYGYTF
CDR3 DNA: TGCAGTGCACCACCACATGGCAACTATGGCTACACCTTC
J gene: TRBJ1-2
V gene: TRBV20-1
clone size: -
D gene: -

CDR3 protein: CASSSGQPPQHF
CDR3 DNA: TGTGCCAGCAGTTCGGGACAGCCGCCCCAGCATTTT
J gene: TRBJ1-5
V gene: TRBV12-3/TRBV12-4
clone size: few
D gene: TRBD1

CDR3 protein: CASSRGAMNTEAFF
CDR3 DNA: TGTGCCAGCAGCCGAGGGGCCATGAACACTGAAGCTTTCTTT
J gene: TRBJ1-1
V gene: TRBV3-1
clone size: once
D gene: -

CDR3 protein: CASSPGGYYGYTF
CDR3 DNA: TGTGCCAGCAGCCCTGGAGGGTACTATGGCTACACCTTC
J gene: TRBJ1-2
V gene: TRBV5-4
clone size: few
D gene: -

CDR3 protein: CASSPRGTGANVMTF
CDR3 DNA: TGTGCCAGCAGCCCCCGGGGGACTGGGGCCAACGTCATGACTTTC
J gene: TRBJ2-6
V gene: TRBV6-1
clone size: -
D gene: -

CDR3 protein: CATSRTEYTEAFF
CDR3 DNA: TGTGCCACCAGCAGAACCGAATACACTGAAGCTTTCTTT
J gene: TRBJ1-1
V gene: TRBV15
clone size: -
D gene: -

CDR3 protein: CASSYLQDNSPLHF
CDR3 DNA: TGTGCCAGCAGCTATCTACAAGATAATTCACCCCTCCACTTT
J gene: TRBJ1-6
V gene: TRBV7-2
clone size: many
D gene: -

CDR3 protein: CASSPGLGEGQYF
CDR3 DNA: TGTGCCAGCAGTCCAGGTTTGGGGGAGGGGCAGTATTTT
J gene: TRBJ2-3
V gene: TRBV6-5
clone size: -
D gene: TRBD2

CDR3 protein: CTSSPSGTGGGETQYF
CDR3 DNA: TGTACCAGCAGCCCGTCCGGGACAGGTGGAGGGGAGACCCAGTACTTC
J gene: TRBJ2-5
V gene: TRBV9
clone size: -
D gene: TRBD1

CDR3 protein: CASSSDPNYTEAFF
CDR3 DNA: TGTGCCAGCAGCAGCGACCCAAATTACACTGAAGCTTTCTTT
J gene: TRBJ1-1
V gene: TRBV7-2
clone size: many
D gene: -

CDR3 protein: CASSLLAGGPGNEQFF
CDR3 DNA: TGTGCCAGCAGTTTGCTTGCGGGGGGGCCGGGAAATGAGCAGTTCTTC
J gene: TRBJ2-1
V gene: TRBV28
clone size: -
D gene: TRBD2

CDR3 protein: CASSGVTYNEQFF
CDR3 DNA: TGCGCCAGCAGCGGCGTAACCTACAATGAGCAGTTCTTC
J gene: TRBJ2-1
V gene: TRBV4-1
clone size: few
D gene: -

CDR3 protein: CASSAPGTSGYNEQFF
CDR3 DNA: TGTGCCAGCAGCGCTCCTGGGACTAGCGGATACAATGAGCAGTTCTTC
J gene: TRBJ2-1
V gene: TRBV7-6
clone size: -
D gene: TRBD2

CDR3 protein: CASTRGRGVQYF
CDR3 DNA: TGTGCCAGCACCCGCGGGCGGGGGGTGCAGTACTTC
J gene: TRBJ2-7
V gene: TRBV12-3/TRBV12-4
clone size: -
D gene: TRBD2

CDR3 protein: CAIRILVGGRDTQYF
CDR3 DNA: TGTGCCATCAGAATACTAGTGGGGGGGCGTGATACGCAGTATTTT
J gene: TRBJ2-3
V gene: TRBV10-3
clone size: once
D gene: -

CDR3 protein: CACSRDRAVYSYNSPLHF
CDR3 DNA: TGTGCCTGCAGCCGGGACAGGGCCGTCTACTCCTATAATTCACCCCTCCACTTT
J gene: TRBJ1-6
V gene: TRBV3-1
clone size: -
D gene: TRBD1

CDR3 protein: CASSFSDGGARETQYF
CDR3 DNA: TGTGCCAGCAGCTTCTCTGACGGGGGGGCCCGAGAGACCCAGTACTTC
J gene: TRBJ2-5
V gene: TRBV7-9
clone size: many
D gene: TRBD2

CDR3 protein: CASSSDYFSYNEQFF
CDR3 DNA: TGTGCCAGCAGCTCGGACTATTTCTCCTACAATGAGCAGTTCTTC
J gene: TRBJ2-1
V gene: TRBV7-9
clone size: many
D gene: -

CDR3 protein: CASSPQNRQYGYTF
CDR3 DNA: TGTGCCAGCAGCCCCCAAAACAGGCAATATGGCTACACCTTC
J gene: TRBJ1-2
V gene: TRBV7-9
clone size: few
D gene: -

CDR3 protein: CASSYTGGPSGELFF
CDR3 DNA: TGTGCCAGCAGTTATACGGGGGGGCCGAGCGGGGAGCTGTTTTTT
J gene: TRBJ2-2
V gene: TRBV6-5
clone size: -
D gene: TRBD2

CDR3 protein: CASSAGQARLDTQYF
CDR3 DNA: TGTGCCAGCAGCGCCGGACAGGCCCGTTTGGATACGCAGTATTTT
J gene: TRBJ2-3
V gene: TRBV5-8
clone size: -
D gene: TRBD1

CDR3 protein: CASKKGDSYEQYF
CDR3 DNA: TGTGCCAGCAAGAAGGGGGACTCCTACGAGCAGTACTTC
J gene: TRBJ2-7
V gene: TRBV2
clone size: -
D gene: -

CDR3 protein: CASSVDGVRTEAFF
CDR3 DNA: TGTGCCAGCAGCGTAGACGGGGTGAGGACTGAAGCTTTCTTT
J gene: TRBJ1-1
V gene: TRBV9
clone size: -
D gene: -

CDR3 protein: CASSYSTIYNEQFF
CDR3 DNA: TGTGCCAGCAGTTACTCAACAATTTACAATGAGCAGTTCTTC
J gene: TRBJ2-1
V gene: TRBV6-2/TRBV6-3
clone size: -
D gene: -

CDR3 protein: CASSFGPEETQYF
CDR3 DNA: TGTGCCAGCAGTTTTGGCCCAGAAGAGACCCAGTACTTC
J gene: TRBJ2-5
V gene: TRBV12-3/TRBV12-4
clone size: -
D gene: -

CDR3 protein: CASSLRGGGSEQFF
CDR3 DNA: TGTGCCAGCAGCTTACGAGGGGGCGGGAGTGAGCAGTTCTTC
J gene: TRBJ2-1
V gene: TRBV7-8
clone size: few
D gene: -

CDR3 protein: CASSAHRDANYGYTF
CDR3 DNA: TGTGCCAGCAGTGCCCACAGGGATGCTAACTATGGCTACACCTTC
J gene: TRBJ1-2
V gene: TRBV6-1
clone size: -
D gene: -

CDR3 protein: CASSSQVLPSTDTQYF
CDR3 DNA: TGTGCCAGCAGCTCCCAGGTCCTTCCTAGCACAGATACGCAGTATTTT
J gene: TRBJ2-3
V gene: TRBV5-4
clone size: -
D gene: -

CDR3 protein: CASNSGGVMNTEAFF
CDR3 DNA: TGTGCCAGCAACTCTGGAGGGGTCATGAACACTGAAGCTTTCTTT
J gene: TRBJ1-1
V gene: TRBV7-9
clone size: -
D gene: -

CDR3 protein: CASRPWTATPSYEQYF
CDR3 DNA: TGTGCCAGCAGGCCCTGGACTGCAACACCCTCCTACGAGCAGTACTTC
J gene: TRBJ2-7
V gene: TRBV6-1
clone size: many
D gene: -

CDR3 protein: CASSESVTLNTGELFF
CDR3 DNA: TGCGCCAGCAGTGAGTCCGTGACATTAAACACCGGGGAGCTGTTTTTT
J gene: TRBJ2-2
V gene: TRBV10-2
clone size: few
D gene: -

CDR3 protein: CASSWTSGVIETQYF
CDR3 DNA: TGTGCCAGCAGTTGGACTAGCGGGGTAATTGAGACCCAGTACTTC
J gene: TRBJ2-5
V gene: TRBV28
clone size: few
D gene: TRBD2

CDR3 protein: CASSLAPGQLYLDGYTF
CDR3 DNA: TGTGCCAGCAGCTTGGCTCCGGGACAGCTATACCTGGATGGCTACACCTTC
J gene: TRBJ1-2
V gene: TRBV5-6
clone size: many
D gene: TRBD1

CDR3 protein: CSARTTVTEKLFF
CDR3 DNA: TGCAGTGCTAGAACGACAGTAACGGAAAAACTGTTTTTT
J gene: TRBJ1-4
V gene: TRBV20-1
clone size: few
D gene: -

CDR3 protein: CASRELDRGEETQYF
CDR3 DNA: TGTGCCAGCAGAGAACTCGACAGGGGAGAAGAGACCCAGTACTTC
J gene: TRBJ2-5
V gene: TRBV7-8
clone size: many
D gene: TRBD1

CDR3 protein: CASSEAAGLGYTF
CDR3 DNA: TGTGCCAGCAGTGAAGCGGCAGGGCTTGGCTACACCTTC
J gene: TRBJ1-2
V gene: TRBV25-1
clone size: -
D gene: -

CDR3 protein: CASSYSASGGTDTQYF
CDR3 DNA: TGTGCCAGCAGTTACTCGGCTAGCGGGGGCACAGATACGCAGTATTTT
J gene: TRBJ2-3
V gene: TRBV6-8
clone size: -
D gene: TRBD2

CDR3 protein: CASSQDRDGEGMETQYF
CDR3 DNA: TGTGCCAGCAGCCAAGACCGGGACGGGGAGGGGATGGAGACCCAGTACTTC
J gene: TRBJ2-5
V gene: TRBV6-1
clone size: -
D gene: TRBD2

CDR3 protein: CAIKLSSRNEQFF
CDR3 DNA: TGTGCCATCAAACTTTCATCCCGTAATGAGCAGTTCTTC
J gene: TRBJ2-1
V gene: TRBV10-3
clone size: few
D gene: -

CDR3 protein: CASTPFRRSETQYF
CDR3 DNA: TGTGCCAGCACCCCTTTCCGTCGGTCGGAGACCCAGTACTTC
J gene: TRBJ2-5
V gene: TRBV6-5
clone size: -
D gene: -

CDR3 protein: CASQSFRVTNTGELFF
CDR3 DNA: TGTGCCAGCCAGTCCTTCCGAGTCACGAACACCGGGGAGCTGTTTTTT
J gene: TRBJ2-2
V gene: TRBV6-6
clone size: -
D gene: -

CDR3 protein: CANSPSAGSGYTF
CDR3 DNA: TGTGCCAACAGCCCGTCCGCGGGCTCAGGCTACACCTTC
J gene: TRBJ1-2
V gene: TRBV7-6
clone size: -
D gene: -

CDR3 protein: CASSLYLQETQYF
CDR3 DNA: TGTGCCAGCAGTTTATACCTACAAGAGACCCAGTACTTC
J gene: TRBJ2-5
V gene: TRBV12-3/TRBV12-4
clone size: -
D gene: -

CDR3 protein: CASSSPGADDIQYF
CDR3 DNA: TGTGCCAGCAGTTCCCCGGGGGCGGACGACATTCAGTACTTC
J gene: TRBJ2-4
V gene: TRBV6-6
clone size: -
D gene: -

CDR3 protein: CASSELRNTIYF
CDR3 DNA: TGTGCCAGCAGTGAATTGCGAAACACCATATATTTT
J gene: TRBJ1-3
V gene: TRBV25-1
clone size: -
D gene: -

CDR3 protein: CASRTTENTEAFF
CDR3 DNA: TGTGCCAGCAGGACGACAGAGAACACTGAAGCTTTCTTT
J gene: TRBJ1-1
V gene: TRBV7-9
clone size: -
D gene: -

CDR3 protein: CASSLTSLPAGYNEQFF
CDR3 DNA: TGTGCCAGCAGCTTAACGTCACTGCCAGCGGGGTACAATGAGCAGTTCTTC
J gene: TRBJ2-1
V gene: TRBV7-3
clone size: few
D gene: TRBD2

CDR3 protein: CASRRGVGANVLTF
CDR3 DNA: TGTGCCAGCAGAAGGGGGGTCGGGGCCAACGTCCTGACTTTC
J gene: TRBJ2-6
V gene: TRBV27
clone size: once
D gene: -

CDR3 protein: CASSLPLANTRTDTQYF
CDR3 DNA: TGTGCCAGCAGTTTACCCTTAGCGAACACCCGCACAGATACGCAGTATTTT
J gene: TRBJ2-3
V gene: TRBV6-8
clone size: -
D gene: -

CDR3 protein: CASRVTGLETQYF
CDR3 DNA: TGTGCCAGTAGGGTGACAGGCCTAGAGACCCAGTACTTC
J gene: TRBJ2-5
V gene: TRBV19
clone size: -
D gene: -